This T cell receptor (beta chain) was recovered during a study of blood T cell repertoires in COVID-19. Recruits, aged roughly 18 to 90 years, lived in 24 US areas. Germline V gives CDR1 GTSNPN, CDR2 SVGIG (reference sequence). This CDR3 region has 14 residues. V dropped 2 bases and J dropped 9; count of bases not matched to a gene: 5. The protocol was immunoSEQ multiplex PCR, while the TCRdb copy is restricted to in-frame clones and leaves out a portion. The profile covers fewer than 300,000 clones, with approximately 92% appearing a single time and 0.95% to 1.3% taken by the ten largest. Input material: PBMCs or T cells enriched from blood (not recorded which). The chain links TRBV30 to TRBJ1-6; TRBD1 aligns across 9 bases. The TCR was taken from a woman aged 30 to 39 who had recovered from COVID-19. CDR3 sequence reads: CAWSTGQGSSPLHF. The CDR3 region has the DNA TGTGCCTGGAGTACCGGACAGGGGAGTTCACCCCTCCACTTT.